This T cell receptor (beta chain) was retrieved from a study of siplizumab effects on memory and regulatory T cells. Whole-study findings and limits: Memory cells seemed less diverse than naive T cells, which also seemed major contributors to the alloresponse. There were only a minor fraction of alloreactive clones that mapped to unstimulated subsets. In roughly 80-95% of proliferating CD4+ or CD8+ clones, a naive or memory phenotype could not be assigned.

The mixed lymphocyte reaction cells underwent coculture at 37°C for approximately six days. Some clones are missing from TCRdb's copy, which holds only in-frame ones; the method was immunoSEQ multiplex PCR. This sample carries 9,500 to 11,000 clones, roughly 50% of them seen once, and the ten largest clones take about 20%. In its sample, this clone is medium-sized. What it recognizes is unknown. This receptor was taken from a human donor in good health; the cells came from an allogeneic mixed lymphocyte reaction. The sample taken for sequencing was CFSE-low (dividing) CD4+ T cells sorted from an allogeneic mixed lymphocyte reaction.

DNA of the CDR3: TGCGCCAGCAGCGAATTAGCGGGAGGCACCACCGGGGAGCTGTTTTTT. Residues: CASSELAGGTTGELFF. V and J are TRBV5-1 and TRBJ2-2; 10 nucleotides match TRBD2. J was trimmed by 4 bases and V by 4 bases; bases with no gene match: 7. The CDR3 totals 16 residues. CDR1 and CDR2 from the germline V gene are SGHRS and YFSETQ.